The rows below give T cell receptor beta chains drawn from one sample of a study of blood T cell repertoires in COVID-19. Profiled with immunoSEQ multiplex PCR; TCRdb holds only in-frame clones, not every one. Of 150,000 or so clones in the sample, just over 85% were seen once. The sequenced material came from peripheral blood. The source of these receptors is a man aged 45-65 years with active or convalescent COVID-19. Both conserved end residues are part of each CDR3. The D gene is left open where the match is weak. Some rows have no size entry. The others give once, few or many, or a class for an expanded clone.

d_call	clone_size	v_call	j_call	cdr3_nt	cdr3_aa
TRBD1	few	TRBV18	TRBJ2-5	TGTGCCAGCTCACGGGACAGGGGAGTGGAAGAGACCCAGTACTTC	CASSRDRGVEETQYF
TRBD1	NA	TRBV28	TRBJ1-1	TGTGCCAGCAGTGCGTCTCACAGGGGGGGGAACACTGAAGCTTTCTTT	CASSASHRGGNTEAFF
NA	few	TRBV11-2	TRBJ2-2	TGTGCCAGCAGCTTGGGAGATGCCGGGGAGCTGTTTTTT	CASSLGDAGELFF
NA	NA	TRBV7-8	TRBJ1-4	TGTGCCAGCAGCTGGCAGGCTGCAACTAATGAAAAACTGTTTTTT	CASSWQAATNEKLFF
TRBD1	few	TRBV3-1/TRBV3-2	TRBJ1-1	TGTGCCAGCAGCCTAAGAGGTGGACAGGGACCCACTGAAGCTTTCTTT	CASSLRGGQGPTEAFF
NA	once	TRBV5-4	TRBJ1-1	TGTGCCAGCAGCTTGCTGGCAGCTAGTATGAACACTGAAGCTTTCTTT	CASSLLAASMNTEAFF
NA	NA	TRBV20-1	TRBJ2-5	TGCAGTGTTCAGACGGGGGAGACCCAGTACTTC	CSVQTGETQYF
TRBD1	few	TRBV5-6	TRBJ1-4	TGTGCCAGCAGCTTTAATGACAGGGTGAAGACTAATGAAAAACTGTTTTTT	CASSFNDRVKTNEKLFF
NA	NA	TRBV7-3	TRBJ1-1	TGTGCCAGCAGCTTAATAGGCGGCAGAGTGATGAACACTGAAGCTTTCTTT	CASSLIGGRVMNTEAFF
TRBD2	NA	TRBV9	TRBJ2-7	TGTGCCAGCAGCGCTAGCAGCAGCGGGGGGGCCTACGAGCAGTACTTC	CASSASSSGGAYEQYF
NA	NA	TRBV19	TRBJ2-3	TGTGCCAGTAGCCAACAGAGCACAGATACGCAGTATTTT	CASSQQSTDTQYF
TRBD1	NA	TRBV5-1	TRBJ2-7	TGCGCCAGCAGCTTGGTCGGGACAGGCTATCACGAGCAGTACTTC	CASSLVGTGYHEQYF
TRBD2	NA	TRBV3-1/TRBV3-2	TRBJ2-7	TGTGCCAGCAGCCAAGGGAGCGGGAGAATATATGGGCAGTACTTC	CASSQGSGRIYGQYF
NA	NA	TRBV18	TRBJ2-7	TGTGCCAGCTCAGGGAGTTCCTACGAGCAGTACTTC	CASSGSSYEQYF
NA	once	TRBV29-1	TRBJ2-3	TGCAGCGTTGAGGGCCCTGGGACAGATACGCAGTATTTT	CSVEGPGTDTQYF
TRBD2	NA	TRBV10-3	TRBJ2-3	TGTGCCATCAGTATAGCGGGAGGGGGAGATACGCAGTATTTT	CAISIAGGGDTQYF
TRBD2	few	TRBV7-2	TRBJ2-7	TGTGCCAGCAGCTTAGGTGGGACTAGCGGGGTAGCCTACGAGCAGTACTTC	CASSLGGTSGVAYEQYF
NA	NA	TRBV27	TRBJ2-1	TGTGCCAGCAGACTTAGCGTAAGCTCCTACAATGAGCAGTTCTTC	CASRLSVSSYNEQFF
NA	NA	TRBV2	TRBJ2-1	TGTGCCAGCAGTGGGCGCGGGGAAAACAATGAGCAGTTCTTC	CASSGRGENNEQFF
TRBD1	NA	TRBV27	TRBJ1-1	TGTGCCAGCAGTTTCCAGGGGGCAGGCACTGAAGCTTTCTTT	CASSFQGAGTEAFF
NA	few	TRBV12-3/TRBV12-4	TRBJ1-1	TGTGCCAGCAGTTTTTCAGGGAACACTGAAGCTTTCTTT	CASSFSGNTEAFF
TRBD2	few	TRBV7-8	TRBJ2-1	TGTGCCAGCAGCCTACTTAGCGGGGTTGGGAATGAGCAGTTCTTC	CASSLLSGVGNEQFF
NA	NA	TRBV6-2/TRBV6-3	TRBJ2-7	TGTGCCAGCAGTTACTCGAGGAGTTTAGGCTCCTACGAGCAGTACTTC	CASSYSRSLGSYEQYF
TRBD1	NA	TRBV5-4	TRBJ1-2	TGTGCCAGCAACCGAGGACAGGGTTTTAATGGCTACACCTTC	CASNRGQGFNGYTF
NA	NA	TRBV4-1	TRBJ2-5	TGCGCCAGCAGCAGGGACACCTCGCGGGAGACCCAGTACTTC	CASSRDTSRETQYF
NA	NA	TRBV28	TRBJ1-3	TGTGCCAGCAGTTTATCAGCGGGGGGGCCTGGAAACACCATATATTTT	CASSLSAGGPGNTIYF
NA	few	TRBV5-1	TRBJ1-2	TGCGCCAGCAGCTTGGAAGACAGTGCCTATGGCTACACCTTC	CASSLEDSAYGYTF
TRBD2	NA	TRBV4-2	TRBJ2-7	TGTGCCAGCAGCCAAGGACTAGCGGGAGCCTACGAGCAGTACTTC	CASSQGLAGAYEQYF